This T cell receptor beta chain was observed in a study of T cells in Graves' hyperthyroidism and ophthalmopathy. Study results and caveats: Most clonotypes that expanded in the thyroid above 0.001 also showed up in blood.

A remark on this clonotype: Antigen: not known.

The CDR3 regions of TCR beta were amplified from RNA transcripts. HTBI primers were the set used in a first-round RT-PCR of the TCR CDR3. TCRdb re-called the multiplex PCR reads with MiXCR, one entry per CDR3 protein. The table includes around 420,000 distinct CDR3 sequences, 15% to 18% detected once. With 0 bases removed from V and 4 bases from J, the gap between germline ends came to 15 bases. Germline loops: CDR1 LGHNT, CDR2 FRNRAP. The CDR3 is 16 amino acids. Researchers defined stable Graves' hyperthyroidism as no ophthalmopathy progression within 18 months. Newly diagnosed hyperthyroidism patients aged 18 to 65 years had disease lasting under 2 months. Not enrolled were patients with uncontrolled infection, other autoimmune disease, pregnancy or lactation.

The sequence came from a woman aged 18-30 years with Graves' hyperthyroidism. The specimen was blood. The chain carries TRBV12-5 and TRBJ1-2; no reliable D call. CDR3 protein: CASGLVPPSDLYGYTF. The CDR3 nucleotides read TGTGCTAGTGGTTTGGTACCTCCATCAGATCTCTATGGCTACACCTTC. Full variable domain (remainder filled in from reference TRBV12-5 and TRBJ1-2): DARVTQTPRHKVTEMGQEVTMRCQPILGHNTVFWYRQTMMQGLELLAYFRNRAPLDDSGMPKDRFSAEMPDATLATLKIQPSEPRDSAVYFCASGLVPPSDLYGYTFGSGTRLTVV.